The 4 T cell receptor beta chains reported below all come from one sample, sequenced in a study of response to subunit inactivated influenza vaccine. TCRdb re-called the RT-PCR reads with MiXCR, one entry per CDR3 protein. Of roughly 790,000 distinct CDR3 sequences in the sample, 21% were seen once. Here the sequenced sample was PBMCs from blood, taken 5 days after vaccination. The receptors were gathered from a man aged 50 to 59 who received an inactivated influenza vaccine.

The J gene is TRBJ2-3, the V gene TRBV20-1; D remains unclear. The length of the CDR3 is 16 residues. V lost 3 bases to trimming and J lost 2 bases, with 18 bases between them. The germline V gene encodes CDR1 DFQATT and CDR2 SNEGSKA (reference sequence). For the CDR3, the DNA is TGCAGTGCTAGTTCGTTTACTCGTGCACACACAGATACGCAGTATTTT. Amino acid sequence: CSASSFTRAHTDTQYF.

The chain joins TRBV6-2 or TRBV6-3 to TRBJ2-1, with 7 bases that match TRBD1. The CDR3 is made up of 18 amino acids. From germline, CDR1 is MNHEY and CDR2 SVGEGT. J was trimmed by 0 bases and V by 6 bases; bases with no gene match: 14. The CDR3 DNA sequence: TGTGCCAGCAGATTAACCGGGACAGCTGAAAGCTCCTACAATGAGCAGTTCTTC. Its protein is CASRLTGTAESSYNEQFF.

This chain uses TRBV5-1 with TRBJ2-2, with TRBD1 identical over 7 bases. J was trimmed by 0 bases and V by 0 bases; bases with no gene match: 2. Germline V gene lookup returns CDR1 SGHRS and CDR2 YFSETQ. CDR3 length: 16 amino acids. The CDR3 nucleotides read TGCGCCAGCAGCTTGGAAGGGGGCGCGAACACCGGGGAGCTGTTTTTT. It translates to CASSLEGGANTGELFF.

J is TRBJ2-3 and V is TRBV12-3 or TRBV12-4, with 12 bases identical to TRBD1. With V trimmed by 5 bases and J by 9 bases, 9 bases remained unmatched. The CDR3 extends over 15 amino acids. CDR3 coding DNA: TGTGCCAGCAGTATTCCCGGGACAGGGGGCATCACGCAGTATTTT. Protein: CASSIPGTGGITQYF.